One sample yielded the 25 T cell receptor beta chains listed below, sequenced in a study of OX40 agonist ivuxolimab in advanced cancers. TCRdb's copy holds only in-frame clones and misses some; the assay was immunoSEQ multiplex PCR. The repertoire holds under 75,000 clones, with approximately 86% as singletons. Here the sequenced sample was CD4+ or CD8+ T cells sorted from blood, taken in a trial of the OX40 agonist ivuxolimab. The receptors stem from an adult with an advanced solid tumor such as melanoma, head and neck, liver or kidney cancer.

The chain couples TRBV28 to TRBJ1-2, with TRBD1 matching 10 bases. The germline CDR1 and CDR2 sequences are MDHEN and SYDVKM. V was clipped by 2 bases and J by 8 bases; unmatched bases: 11. This CDR3 is built from 16 residues. CDR3 coding DNA: TGTGCCAGCAGTTTAGGACACGGACAGGGGGAACGCGGCTACACCTTC. It translates to CASSLGHGQGERGYTF.

This rearrangement joins TRBV19 to TRBJ2-7, with unresolved D. V was trimmed by 7 bases and J by 2 bases, leaving 15 bases between them. The V gene's germline CDR1 is LNHDA and CDR2 SQIVND (reference sequence). The CDR3 is 14 amino acids. The CDR3 DNA reads as TGTGCCAGTAAAGTATCGGACGGAACCTACGAGCAGTACTTC. Encoded protein: CASKVSDGTYEQYF. Full variable domain (remainder filled in from reference TRBV19 and TRBJ2-7): DGGITQSPKYLFRKEGQNVTLSCEQNLNHDAMYWYRQDPGQGLRLIYYSQIVNDFQKGDIAEGYSVSREKKESFPLTVTSAQKNPTAFYLCASKVSDGTYEQYFGPGTRLTVT.

The genes are TRBV11-2 and TRBJ2-3; no firm D call. There are 15 residues in the CDR3. In germline, CDR1 is SGHAT, CDR2 FQNNGV. The germline V and J ends were trimmed by 3 bases and 4 bases, with 14 bases remaining between them. The CDR3 loop is CASSLVPLRADTQYF. The CDR3 DNA sequence: TGTGCCAGCAGCTTGGTTCCTCTCCGGGCAGATACGCAGTATTTT.

The CDR3, as DNA: TGTGCCAGCAGCTTAGCCACAGGGACCTATGGCTACACCTTC. Translation: CASSLATGTYGYTF. The V gene is TRBV7-9, the J gene TRBJ1-2; perhaps TRBD1 as D (6 bases). Germline V gives CDR1 SEHNR, CDR2 FQNEAQ (reference sequence). Trimming shortened V by 0 bases and J by 4 bases, and 9 bases separated the two germline ends. There are 14 residues in the CDR3.

V gene TRBV5-1 combines with J gene TRBJ1-3; TRBD1 aligns across 7 bases. This CDR3 has 17 amino acids. The germline V gene encodes CDR1 SGHRS and CDR2 YFSETQ. V gave up 4 bases and J gave up 2 bases; unmatched junction bases: 12. Here the CDR3 reads CASSTDGTAGAGNTIYF. The CDR3 region has the DNA TGCGCCAGCAGCACCGATGGGACAGCCGGAGCTGGAAACACCATATATTTT.

This clone was recorded once. The rearrangement joins TRBV28 to TRBJ1-4, with a tentative D call TRBD1 (6 bases). The V end lost 2 bases, the J end lost 2 bases, and 9 bases lay between the germline ends. CDR1 MDHEN and CDR2 SYDVKM come from the germline V gene. This CDR3 has 15 amino acids. The CDR3 DNA sequence: TGTGCCAGCAGTTTACGGGGGGGCACTAATGAAAAACTGTTTTTT. This sequence encodes CASSLRGGTNEKLFF. The whole variable domain, remainder taken from reference TRBV28 and TRBJ1-4, is DVKVTQSSRYLVKRTGEKVFLECVQDMDHENMFWYRQDPGLGLRLIYFSYDVKMKEKGDIPEGYSVSREKKERFSLILESASTNQTSMYLCASSLRGGTNEKLFFGSGTQLSVL.

This rearrangement joins TRBV13 to TRBJ2-3; 11 nucleotides line up with TRBD2. Germline CDR1 PRHDT, CDR2 FYEKMQ (reference sequence). V was clipped by 0 bases and J by 4 bases; unmatched bases: 6. This CDR3 contains 17 residues. The CDR3 nucleotides are TGTGCCAGCAGCTTAGGACCTAGCGGGGGGCTGGCAGATACGCAGTATTTT. It encodes CASSLGPSGGLADTQYF.

The V and J genes are TRBV4-3 and TRBJ2-3; 14 positions agree with TRBD2. The germline gives CDR1 LGHNA, CDR2 YSLEER. The CDR3 length is 17 residues. The J segment lost 5 bases and the V segment lost 4 bases, leaving 8 bases of the junction unmatched. This CDR3 reads CASSPGLAGAAGDTQYF. The CDR3 DNA reads TGCGCCAGCAGCCCGGGACTAGCGGGGGCCGCCGGAGATACGCAGTATTTT.

This chain links TRBV10-1 with TRBJ2-7, with unresolved D. Trimming took 7 bases from V and 7 from J, leaving 8 bases between them. CDR3 length: 10 residues. Germline values: CDR1 WNHNN, CDR2 SYGVQD (reference sequence). The CDR3 loop reads CASIWQEQYF. The DNA of the CDR3 is TGCGCCAGCATCTGGCAGGAGCAGTACTTC.

The sample holds a few counts of this clone. The rearrangement uses TRBV28 and TRBJ1-1; no clear D gene. CDR1 and CDR2 (germline): MDHEN, SYDVKM. This CDR3 has 10 residues. V lost 9 bases to trimming and J lost 11 bases, with 13 bases between them. In nucleotides, the CDR3 is TGTGCCAGTAAAACGGAGAAGGCTTTCTTT. This encodes CASKTEKAFF. Drawing the rest from reference TRBV28 and TRBJ1-1, the complete variable domain is DVKVTQSSRYLVKRTGEKVFLECVQDMDHENMFWYRQDPGLGLRLIYFSYDVKMKEKGDIPEGYSVSREKKERFSLILESASTNQTSMYLCASKTEKAFFGQGTRLTVV.

This chain links TRBV5-1 with TRBJ1-3; 8 bases agree with TRBD1. Germline V lookup: CDR1 SGHRS, CDR2 YFSETQ. The CDR3 runs 14 residues. Germline trimming cut 4 bases from V and 2 bases from J; bases unmatched to any gene: 2. For the CDR3, the DNA is TGCGCCAGCAGCACGACAGGGGCTGGAAACACCATATATTTT. Its protein product is CASSTTGAGNTIYF.

The genes are TRBV6-5 and TRBJ2-7; 8 positions match TRBD2. V was pared by 6 bases and J by 3 bases, with 1 base of the junction left unmatched. Per germline, CDR1 MNHEY and CDR2 SVGAGI. The CDR3 is 12 residues long. CDR3 sequence reads: CASRTSGYEQYF. The CDR3 DNA follows: TGTGCCAGCAGAACTAGCGGCTACGAGCAGTACTTC.

V gene TRBV7-3 combines with J gene TRBJ2-3; D unresolved. V lost 0 bases and J lost 2, with 6 bases in between. The length of the CDR3 is 14 residues. CDR1 and CDR2 from the germline V gene are SGHTA and FQGTGA. CDR3 protein: CASSLTGSTDTQYF. The CDR3 nucleotides are TGTGCCAGCAGCTTAACCGGTTCCACAGATACGCAGTATTTT. Full variable domain (remainder filled in from reference TRBV7-3 and TRBJ2-3): GAGVSQTPSNKVTEKGKYVELRCDPISGHTALYWYRQSLGQGPEFLIYFQGTGAADDSGLPNDRFFAVRPEGSVSTLKIQRTERGDSAVYLCASSLTGSTDTQYFGPGTRLTVL.

This clone was seen once. This rearrangement joins TRBV7-2 to TRBJ2-5; either TRBD1 or TRBD2 may supply D (6 bases each). The V gene lost 5 bases and the J gene lost 2 bases, with 12 bases spanning the gap. The CDR3 is 14 amino acids. Germline CDR1 reads SGHTA; CDR2 reads FQGNSA. The CDR3 nucleotides are TGTGCCAGCAGCCCCCCGGGGGCGCAAGAGACCCAGTACTTC. Residues: CASSPPGAQETQYF. Filled out from reference TRBV7-2 and TRBJ2-5, the complete variable domain reads GAGVSQSPSNKVTEKGKDVELRCDPISGHTALYWYRQSLGQGLEFLIYFQGNSAPDKSGLPSDRFSAERTGGSVSTLTIQRTQQEDSAVYLCASSPPGAQETQYFGPGTRLLVL.

The chain links TRBV30 to TRBJ1-2; 7 bases line up with TRBD1. CDR1 and CDR2 from the germline V gene are GTSNPN and SVGIG (reference sequence). Trimming at V came to 2 bases and at J to 3 bases, leaving 3 bases not matched to a gene. The CDR3 extends over 13 amino acids. DNA of the CDR3: TGTGCCTGGAGTAGGGACAGTTACTATGGCTACACCTTC. Residues: CAWSRDSYYGYTF.

The chain joins TRBV7-2 to TRBJ2-7, with TRBD2 matching over 12 bases. The V gene's germline CDR1 is SGHTA and CDR2 FQGNSA. With V trimmed by 0 bases and J by 7 bases, 4 bases remained unmatched. The CDR3 has 15 residues. CDR3 DNA: TGTGCCAGCAGCTTAGCTGTGCTAGCGGGGGGGGAGCAGTACTTC. This translates into CASSLAVLAGGEQYF.

The chain is built from TRBV11-3 and TRBJ2-6, with 12 bases identical to TRBD1. V shed 5 bases and J 2 bases; nucleotides not matched to a gene: 4. CDR3 length: 17 residues. CDR1 is SGHNT and CDR2 is YENEEA in the germline V gene. The CDR3 loop reads CASSLGQGAAGANVLTF. Written as DNA, the CDR3 is TGTGCCAGCAGCCTGGGACAGGGGGCAGCTGGGGCCAACGTCCTGACTTTC. Looking up the rest from reference TRBV11-3 and TRBJ2-6 gives the full variable domain: EAGVVQSPRYKIIEKKQPVAFWCNPISGHNTLYWYLQNLGQGPELLIRYENEEAVDDSQLPKDRFSAERLKGVDSTLKIQPAELGDSAVYLCASSLGQGAAGANVLTFGAGSRLTVL.

CDR3: CASSYGRTSTNEKLFF. CDR3 in DNA: TGTGCCAGCAGTTACGGGAGGACCTCAACTAATGAAAAACTGTTTTTT. The genes are TRBV6-5 and TRBJ1-4; D remains ambiguous. Trimming cost V 2 bases and J 0 bases, with 10 bases left between them. The CDR3 spans 16 residues. Germline V lookup: CDR1 MNHEY, CDR2 SVGAGI.

The chain recombines TRBV7-9 with TRBJ2-7, with TRBD1 matching 7 bases. There are 14 residues in the CDR3. Trimming at V came to 5 bases and at J to 2 bases, leaving 6 bases not matched to a gene. CDR1 is SEHNR and CDR2 is FQNEAQ in the germline V gene (reference sequence). CDR3 nucleotide sequence: TGTGCCAGCAGCCTGGGGACAGTTCCCTACGAGCAGTACTTC. The encoded protein is CASSLGTVPYEQYF.

This rearrangement joins TRBV7-2 to TRBJ2-2, with a tentative D call TRBD2 (6 bases). There are 15 residues in the CDR3. With 4 bases removed from V and 4 bases from J, the gap between germline ends came to 13 bases. Germline V gives CDR1 SGHTA, CDR2 FQGNSA. The chain's CDR3 is CASSSSGTGTGELFF. Written as DNA, the CDR3 is TGTGCCAGCAGCTCCTCAGGGACTGGCACCGGGGAGCTGTTTTTT.

V and J are TRBV19 and TRBJ2-1; D uncertain. V lost 2 bases, J lost 10 bases, and 12 bases lay in between. The germline gives CDR1 LNHDA, CDR2 SQIVND (reference sequence). The CDR3 runs to 13 residues. This CDR3 reads CASSIRQPPEQFF. The CDR3 DNA follows: TGTGCCAGTAGTATACGTCAGCCACCGGAGCAGTTCTTC.

V and J are TRBV6-1 and TRBJ2-2; D unresolved. The germline V and J ends were trimmed by 7 bases and 9 bases, with 18 bases remaining between them. Germline lookup yields CDR1 MNHNS and CDR2 SASEGT. The CDR3 loop spans 14 amino acids. The CDR3 loop reads CASKFDPYPRELFF. The CDR3 nucleotides are TGTGCCAGCAAGTTCGACCCCTACCCGCGGGAGCTGTTTTTT.

The chain couples TRBV6-1 to TRBJ1-5; tentative D call: TRBD1 (5 bases). The V and J ends lost 4 bases and 3 bases respectively, with 13 bases between them. The CDR3 contains 15 residues. CDR1 MNHNS and CDR2 SASEGT come from the germline V gene. CDR3 coding DNA: TGTGCCAGCAGTGCCGGGAGTGGGGCCAATCAGCCCCAGCATTTT. It encodes CASSAGSGANQPQHF.

The J gene is TRBJ1-5, the V gene TRBV15; D not certain. CDR3 length equals 13 residues. The ends were cut back, 7 bases at V and 7 bases at J, with 14 bases in the middle. CDR1 is LNHNV, CDR2 YYDKDF, per germline (reference sequence). The CDR3 coding sequence is TGTGCCACCACTAACAGTGTATCGCAGCCCCAGCATTTT. Translated: CATTNSVSQPQHF.

This chain connects TRBV12-2 to TRBJ2-3; TRBD1 was called by the table and not checked on the DNA. TRBV12-2 is termed a pseudogene. The CDR3 covers 18 residues. In DNA, the CDR3 is TGTGCAAGTCGCTTAGTCCAGGATCCTCTCCCATCCACAGATACGCAGTATTTT. Translation: CASRLVQDPLPSTDTQYF.